This is a list of T cell receptor beta chains from one sample in a study of shared clonotypes between healthy human individuals. The data were produced by immunoSEQ multiplex PCR, yet TCRdb's version contains in-frame clones alone and is incomplete. The sample carries 2,500,000 or so clones, 85% to 95% recorded once. The sequenced material came from naive CD4+ T cells from PBMCs. The source is a man younger than 30 in good health. Some clones in this sample may be carry-over from other donors' samples. CDR3s include the opening cysteine and the closing phenylalanine or tryptophan. D genes are given only for firm matches. Only part of the rows carry a size: once, few, many, or a class if the clone is expanded.

NA	TRBJ1-3	TRBV29-1	NA	CSVARSPGNTIYF	TGCAGCGTGGCAAGGTCGCCTGGAAACACCATATATTTT
NA	TRBJ2-1	TRBV9	TRBD2	CASSVVPSGGSSYNEQFF	TGTGCCAGCAGCGTAGTCCCTAGCGGGGGTAGCTCCTACAATGAGCAGTTCTTC
NA	TRBJ1-2	TRBV2	NA	CASSSQYGYTF	TGTGCCAGCAGTTCCCAGTATGGCTACACCTTC
NA	TRBJ1-1	TRBV28	NA	CASSPRQVEAFF	TGTGCCAGCAGCCCCCGACAGGTTGAAGCTTTCTTT
NA	TRBJ2-1	TRBV9	TRBD2	CASSVVGREYNEQFF	TGTGCCAGCAGCGTAGTCGGGAGGGAATACAATGAGCAGTTCTTC
NA	TRBJ1-5	TRBV18	NA	CASSPEQWSNQPQHF	TGTGCCAGCTCACCTGAACAGTGGAGCAATCAGCCCCAGCATTTT
NA	TRBJ2-1	TRBV29-1	TRBD2	CSVGGRANEQFF	TGCAGCGTTGGCGGGAGGGCCAATGAGCAGTTCTTC
NA	TRBJ1-1	TRBV28	TRBD1	CASQQGAEGNTEAFF	TGTGCCAGCCAACAGGGGGCGGAAGGGAACACTGAAGCTTTCTTT
NA	TRBJ1-5	TRBV7-2	NA	CASSFGGMGQPQHF	TGTGCCAGCAGCTTCGGGGGAATGGGTCAGCCCCAGCATTTT
NA	TRBJ2-7	TRBV7-3	NA	CASSLIVGYEQYF	TGTGCCAGCAGCTTAATCGTGGGGTACGAGCAGTACTTC
once	TRBJ2-1	TRBV20-1	NA	CSATLYNEQFF	TGCAGTGCTACTCTATACAATGAGCAGTTCTTC
few	TRBJ1-1	TRBV30	NA	CAWLSQEVDTEAFF	TGTGCCTGGCTTTCTCAGGAAGTGGATACTGAAGCTTTCTTT
NA	TRBJ2-1	TRBV4-1	TRBD2	CASSRPGLATQEQFF	TGCGCCAGCAGCCGCCCGGGACTAGCGACCCAGGAGCAGTTCTTC
NA	TRBJ1-2	TRBV6-5	TRBD1	CASSTNRGQHYGYTF	TGTGCCAGCAGTACGAACAGGGGGCAACACTATGGCTACACCTTC
NA	TRBJ1-4	TRBV27	NA	CASSLIGISNEKLFF	TGTGCCAGCAGTTTAATTGGTATCTCAAATGAAAAACTGTTTTTT
NA	TRBJ1-2	TRBV21-1	NA	CATPPNYGYTF	TGTGCCACACCGCCAAACTATGGCTACACCTTC
NA	TRBJ2-3	TRBV7-3	TRBD2	CASSPSGRGLDTQYF	TGTGCCAGCAGCCCTAGCGGGAGGGGGTTGGATACGCAGTATTTT
NA	TRBJ1-1	TRBV14	NA	CASSRLAGRTEAFF	TGTGCCAGCAGCCGACTGGCGGGGAGGACTGAAGCTTTCTTT
NA	TRBJ1-3	TRBV18	NA	CASSPLPRQADSGNTIYF	TGTGCCAGCTCACCACTCCCCCGACAGGCCGATTCTGGAAACACCATATATTTT
NA	TRBJ2-5	TRBV7-9	TRBD2	CASSHRLAGRETQYF	TGTGCCAGCAGCCATCGTTTAGCGGGGAGGGAGACCCAGTACTTC
NA	TRBJ2-7	TRBV5-1	NA	CASSLAVAYEQYF	TGCGCCAGCAGCTTGGCAGTCGCCTACGAGCAGTACTTC
NA	TRBJ1-1	TRBV11-1	NA	CASSPARVEAFF	TGTGCCAGCAGCCCCGCCAGGGTTGAAGCTTTCTTT
NA	TRBJ2-7	TRBV7-2	NA	CASSLTLYVGYEQYF	TGTGCCAGCAGCTTAACCCTATATGTTGGCTACGAGCAGTACTTC
once	TRBJ1-1	TRBV28	NA	CASRVPGPPLNTEAFF	TGTGCCAGCAGAGTACCGGGACCCCCTTTGAACACTGAAGCTTTCTTT
NA	TRBJ2-7	TRBV7-6	NA	CASSLVGSGIAYEQYF	TGTGCCAGCAGCTTAGTGGGTAGCGGCATAGCCTACGAGCAGTACTTC
NA	TRBJ1-5	TRBV28	TRBD1	CASSPGQGGQPQHF	TGTGCCAGCAGTCCAGGACAGGGGGGGCAGCCCCAGCATTTT
NA	TRBJ2-2	TRBV18	TRBD1	CASSNPGQGDTGELFF	TGTGCCAGCTCGAATCCGGGACAGGGTGATACCGGGGAGCTGTTTTTT
once	TRBJ2-2	TRBV7-3	NA	CASSLTGTGELFF	TGTGCCAGCAGCTTAACTGGTACCGGGGAGCTGTTTTTT
few	TRBJ2-1	TRBV7-2	TRBD1	CASSFAGTEYNEQFF	TGTGCCAGCAGCTTCGCCGGGACAGAGTACAATGAGCAGTTCTTC
NA	TRBJ2-7	TRBV5-1	NA	CASSLEGRGEQYF	TGCGCCAGCAGCTTGGAGGGGAGAGGGGAGCAGTACTTC
NA	TRBJ1-5	TRBV15	NA	CATSRDRGPQHF	TGTGCCACCAGCAGAGACCGAGGGCCCCAGCATTTT
once	TRBJ1-2	TRBV6-5	TRBD1	CASSYSLGQGSFGYTF	TGTGCCAGCAGTTACTCTCTGGGACAGGGGAGTTTTGGCTACACCTTC
NA	TRBJ1-2	TRBV28	NA	CASSPQRQHLYGYTF	TGTGCCAGCAGCCCCCAACGACAGCACCTCTATGGCTACACCTTC
NA	TRBJ2-1	TRBV5-1	TRBD2	CASSLLGTSILNEQFF	TGCGCCAGCAGCCTGCTTGGGACTAGCATCTTGAATGAGCAGTTCTTC
NA	TRBJ1-1	TRBV10-1	TRBD1	CASSPGQGTYEAFF	TGCGCCAGCAGCCCGGGACAGGGAACTTATGAAGCTTTCTTT
NA	TRBJ1-1	TRBV29-1	NA	CSAIWRTGRANTEAFF	TGCAGCGCCATATGGCGTACGGGGAGGGCGAACACTGAAGCTTTCTTT
NA	TRBJ2-2	TRBV4-1	TRBD1	CASSDRVTGELFF	TGCGCCTCCTCGGACAGGGTCACCGGGGAGCTGTTTTTT
NA	TRBJ2-2	TRBV5-6	TRBD1	CASSPYRGRDTGELFF	TGTGCCAGCAGCCCCTACAGGGGGCGCGATACCGGGGAGCTGTTTTTT
NA	TRBJ1-2	TRBV6-5	NA	CASSFRGGRYGYTF	TGTGCCAGCAGTTTCCGAGGCGGCCGCTATGGCTACACCTTC
NA	TRBJ1-2	TRBV28	TRBD1	CASSHGTGTGNYGYTF	TGTGCCAGCTCTCACGGGACAGGGACTGGGAACTATGGCTACACCTTC
NA	TRBJ2-1	TRBV11-3	TRBD1	CASSETGQNLYNEQFF	TGTGCCAGCAGCGAAACGGGACAGAACCTTTACAATGAGCAGTTCTTC
NA	TRBJ2-5	TRBV11-3	NA	CASSSPVSQETQYF	TGTGCCAGCAGCTCCCCCGTCAGCCAAGAGACCCAGTACTTC
NA	TRBJ2-1	TRBV7-2	NA	CASSLGGATSYNEQFF	TGTGCCAGCAGCTTAGGGGGGGCTACCTCCTACAATGAGCAGTTCTTC
NA	TRBJ1-2	TRBV5-1	TRBD1	CASSLGSGTDYGYTF	TGCGCCAGCAGCTTGGGGTCAGGGACAGACTATGGCTACACCTTC
once	TRBJ1-1	TRBV15	NA	CATSRDFVPTNTEAFF	TGTGCCACCAGCAGAGATTTTGTGCCAACAAACACTGAAGCTTTCTTT
NA	TRBJ2-1	TRBV28	NA	CASIDGSYNEQFF	TGTGCCAGCATCGACGGCTCCTACAATGAGCAGTTCTTC